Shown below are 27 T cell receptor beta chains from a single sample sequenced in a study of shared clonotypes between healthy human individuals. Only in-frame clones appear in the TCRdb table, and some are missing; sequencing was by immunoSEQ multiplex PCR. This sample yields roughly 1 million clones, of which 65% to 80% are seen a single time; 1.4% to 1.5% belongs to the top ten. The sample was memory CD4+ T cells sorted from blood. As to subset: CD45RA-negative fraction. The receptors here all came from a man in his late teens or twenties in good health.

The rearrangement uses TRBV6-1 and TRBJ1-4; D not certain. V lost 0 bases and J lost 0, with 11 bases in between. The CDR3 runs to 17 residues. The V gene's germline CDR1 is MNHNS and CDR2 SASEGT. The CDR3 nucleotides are TGTGCCAGCAGTGAAGCGTCAGGACCTGCAACTAATGAAAAACTGTTTTTT. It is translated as CASSEASGPATNEKLFF.

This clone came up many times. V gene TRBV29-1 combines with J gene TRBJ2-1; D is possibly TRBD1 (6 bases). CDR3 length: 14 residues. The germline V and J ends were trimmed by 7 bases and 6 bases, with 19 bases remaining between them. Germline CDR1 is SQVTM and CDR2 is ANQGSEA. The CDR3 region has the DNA TGCAGCGCAGAGCGCTTACAGGGTTTCAATGAGCAGTTCTTC. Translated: CSAERLQGFNEQFF.

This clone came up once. CDR3 loop: CSVRQGAGGETQYF. In nucleotides, the CDR3 is TGCAGCGTCCGACAGGGGGCCGGCGGAGAGACCCAGTACTTC. This sequence joins TRBV29-1 and TRBJ2-5, with TRBD1 matching 10 bases. Germline assignment: CDR1 SQVTM and CDR2 ANQGSEA. There are 14 residues in the CDR3. Trimming at V came to 6 bases and at J to 4 bases, leaving 8 bases not matched to a gene.

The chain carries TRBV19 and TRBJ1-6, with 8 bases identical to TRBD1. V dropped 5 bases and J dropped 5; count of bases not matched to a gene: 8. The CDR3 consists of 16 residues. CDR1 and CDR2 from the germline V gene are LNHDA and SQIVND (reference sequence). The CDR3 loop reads CASSATGGANNSPLHF. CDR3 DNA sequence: TGTGCCAGTAGTGCTACAGGGGGAGCAAATAATTCACCCCTCCACTTT.

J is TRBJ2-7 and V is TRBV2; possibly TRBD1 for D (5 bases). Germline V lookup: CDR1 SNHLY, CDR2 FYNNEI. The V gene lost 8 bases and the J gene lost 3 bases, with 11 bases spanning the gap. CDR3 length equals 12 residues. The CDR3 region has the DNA TGTGCCAGCGGGGCTACTCACTACGAGCAGTACTTC. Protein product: CASGATHYEQYF.

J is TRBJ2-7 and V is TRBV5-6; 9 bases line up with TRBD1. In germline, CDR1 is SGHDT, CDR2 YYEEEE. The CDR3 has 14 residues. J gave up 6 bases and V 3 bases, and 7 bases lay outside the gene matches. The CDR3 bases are TGTGCCAGCAGCTCTTTACAGGGGGCGGGCGAGCAGTACTTC. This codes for CASSSLQGAGEQYF.

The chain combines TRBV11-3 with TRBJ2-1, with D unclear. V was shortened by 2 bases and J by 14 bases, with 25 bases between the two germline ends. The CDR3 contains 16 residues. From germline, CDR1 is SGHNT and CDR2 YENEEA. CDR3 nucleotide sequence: TGTGCCAGCAGCTTAATCGCGTCTAACAAACTTCATGGAAAGTTCTTC. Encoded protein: CASSLIASNKLHGKFF. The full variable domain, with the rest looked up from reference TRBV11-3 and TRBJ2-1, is EAGVVQSPRYKIIEKKQPVAFWCNPISGHNTLYWYLQNLGQGPELLIRYENEEAVDDSQLPKDRFSAERLKGVDSTLKIQPAELGDSAVYLCASSLIASNKLHGKFFGPGTRLTVL.

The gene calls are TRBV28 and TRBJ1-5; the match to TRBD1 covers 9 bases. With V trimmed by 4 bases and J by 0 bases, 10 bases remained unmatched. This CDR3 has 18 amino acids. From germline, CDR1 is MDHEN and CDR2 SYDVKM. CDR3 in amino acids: CASSSSGTGSISNQPQHF. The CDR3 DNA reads TGTGCCAGCAGTTCAAGCGGGACAGGGAGTATTAGCAATCAGCCCCAGCATTTT.

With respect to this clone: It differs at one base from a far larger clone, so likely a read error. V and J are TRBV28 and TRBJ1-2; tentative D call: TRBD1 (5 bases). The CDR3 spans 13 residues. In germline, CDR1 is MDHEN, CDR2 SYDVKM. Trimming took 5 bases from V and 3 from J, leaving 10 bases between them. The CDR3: CASSPQGYYGYTF. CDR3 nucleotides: TGTGCCAGCAGTCCGCAGGGTTACTATGGCTACACCTTC.

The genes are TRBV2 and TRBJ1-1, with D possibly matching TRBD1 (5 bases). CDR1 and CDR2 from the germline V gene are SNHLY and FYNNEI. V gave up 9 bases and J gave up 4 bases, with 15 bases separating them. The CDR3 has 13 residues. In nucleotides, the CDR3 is TGTGCCAGGAAAGAACGAGGGGTCACTGAAGCTTTCTTT. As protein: CARKERGVTEAFF.

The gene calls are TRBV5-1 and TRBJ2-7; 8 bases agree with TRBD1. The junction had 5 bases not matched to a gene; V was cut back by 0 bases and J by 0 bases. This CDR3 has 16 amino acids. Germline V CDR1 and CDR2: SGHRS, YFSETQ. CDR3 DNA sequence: TGCGCCAGCAGCTTGGGTTGGACAGGGCGCTCCTACGAGCAGTACTTC. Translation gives CASSLGWTGRSYEQYF.

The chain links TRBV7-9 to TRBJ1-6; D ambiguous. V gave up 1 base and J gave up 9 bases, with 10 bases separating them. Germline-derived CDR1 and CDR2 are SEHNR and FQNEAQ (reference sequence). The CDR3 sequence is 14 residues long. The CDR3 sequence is CASSLEGRGSPLHF. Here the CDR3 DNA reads TGTGCCAGCAGCTTAGAGGGTCGGGGTTCACCCCTCCACTTT. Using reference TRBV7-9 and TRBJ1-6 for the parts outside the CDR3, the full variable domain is DTGVSQNPRHKITKRGQNVTFRCDPISEHNRLYWYRQTLGQGPEFLTYFQNEAQLEKSRLLSDRFSAERPKGSFSTLEIQRTEQGDSAMYLCASSLEGRGSPLHFGNGTRLTVT.

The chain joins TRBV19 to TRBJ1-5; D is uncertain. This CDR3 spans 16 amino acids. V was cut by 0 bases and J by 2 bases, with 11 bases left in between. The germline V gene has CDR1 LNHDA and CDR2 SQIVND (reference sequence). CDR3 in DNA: TGTGCCAGTAGTATAGAAGTGGGAAGTGGCAATCAGCCCCAGCATTTT. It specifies CASSIEVGSGNQPQHF.

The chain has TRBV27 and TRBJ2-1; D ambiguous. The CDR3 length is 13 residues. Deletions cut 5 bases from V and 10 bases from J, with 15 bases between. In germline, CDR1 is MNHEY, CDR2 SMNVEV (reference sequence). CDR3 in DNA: TGTGCCAGCAGTATAAGACCAAACGGGGAGCAGTTCTTC. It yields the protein CASSIRPNGEQFF.

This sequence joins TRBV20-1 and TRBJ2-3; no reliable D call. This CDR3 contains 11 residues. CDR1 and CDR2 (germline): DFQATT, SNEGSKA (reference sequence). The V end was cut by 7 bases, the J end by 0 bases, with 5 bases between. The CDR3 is CSVISTDTQYF. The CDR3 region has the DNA TGCAGTGTGATCAGCACAGATACGCAGTATTTT.

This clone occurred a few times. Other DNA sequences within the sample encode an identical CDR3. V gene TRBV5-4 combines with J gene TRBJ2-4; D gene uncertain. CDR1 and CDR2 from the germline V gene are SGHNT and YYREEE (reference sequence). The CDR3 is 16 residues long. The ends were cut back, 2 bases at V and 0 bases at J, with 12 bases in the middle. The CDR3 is CASSLGGDLAKNIQYF. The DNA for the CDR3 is TGTGCCAGCAGCTTAGGCGGAGACCTAGCCAAAAACATTCAGTACTTC.

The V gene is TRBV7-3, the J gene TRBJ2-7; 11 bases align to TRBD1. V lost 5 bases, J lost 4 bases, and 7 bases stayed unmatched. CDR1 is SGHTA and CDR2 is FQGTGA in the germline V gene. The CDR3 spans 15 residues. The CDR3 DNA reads TGTGCCAGCAGCCCCTCGGGACAGGGGGTGTACGAGCAGTACTTC. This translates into CASSPSGQGVYEQYF.

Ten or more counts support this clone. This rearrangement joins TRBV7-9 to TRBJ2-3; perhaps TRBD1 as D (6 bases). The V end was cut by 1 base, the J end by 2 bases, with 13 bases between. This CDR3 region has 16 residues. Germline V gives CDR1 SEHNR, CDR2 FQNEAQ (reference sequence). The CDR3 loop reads CASSLGKQGVTDTQYF. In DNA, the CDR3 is TGTGCCAGCAGCTTAGGTAAACAGGGCGTCACAGATACGCAGTATTTT. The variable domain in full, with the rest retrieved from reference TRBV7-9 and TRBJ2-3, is DTGVSQNPRHKITKRGQNVTFRCDPISEHNRLYWYRQTLGQGPEFLTYFQNEAQLEKSRLLSDRFSAERPKGSFSTLEIQRTEQGDSAMYLCASSLGKQGVTDTQYFGPGTRLTVL.

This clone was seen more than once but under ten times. CDR3 sequence: CAWTDRGAYGYTF. The CDR3 nucleotides are TGTGCCTGGACCGACAGGGGGGCCTATGGCTACACCTTC. V usage is TRBV30 and J usage is TRBJ1-2; TRBD1 matches 9 bases. The germline CDR1 and CDR2 sequences are GTSNPN and SVGIG (reference sequence). This CDR3 region has 13 residues. The V and J ends lost 4 bases and 4 bases, in that order; junction bases with no gene match: 4.

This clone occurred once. CDR3 loop: CASSVATPTSGKFDGELFF. The CDR3 nucleotides are TGTGCCAGCAGCGTAGCTACTCCGACTAGCGGGAAATTCGACGGGGAGCTGTTTTTT. The J gene is TRBJ2-2, the V gene TRBV9; TRBD2 agrees at 11 bases. CDR1 is SGDLS, CDR2 YYNGEE, per germline. With V trimmed by 0 bases and J by 7 bases, 14 bases remained unmatched. The CDR3 extends over 19 amino acids.

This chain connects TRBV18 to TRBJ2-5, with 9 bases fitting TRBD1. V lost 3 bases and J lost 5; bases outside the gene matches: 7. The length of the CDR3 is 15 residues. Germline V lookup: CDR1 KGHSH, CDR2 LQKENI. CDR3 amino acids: CASSPSQGALETQYF. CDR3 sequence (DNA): TGTGCCAGCTCACCCTCACAGGGGGCGTTGGAGACCCAGTACTTC.

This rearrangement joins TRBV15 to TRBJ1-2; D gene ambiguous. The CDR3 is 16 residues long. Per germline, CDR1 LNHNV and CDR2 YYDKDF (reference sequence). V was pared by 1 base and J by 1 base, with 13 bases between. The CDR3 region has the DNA TGTGCCACCAGCAGAGCGGGTCAGGATTTTAACTATGGCTACACCTTC. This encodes CATSRAGQDFNYGYTF. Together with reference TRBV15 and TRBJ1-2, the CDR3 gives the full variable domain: DAMVIQNPRYQVTQFGKPVTLSCSQTLNHNVMYWYQQKSSQAPKLLFHYYDKDFNNEADTPDNFQSRRPNTSFCFLDIRSPGLGDTAMYLCATSRAGQDFNYGYTFGSGTRLTVV.

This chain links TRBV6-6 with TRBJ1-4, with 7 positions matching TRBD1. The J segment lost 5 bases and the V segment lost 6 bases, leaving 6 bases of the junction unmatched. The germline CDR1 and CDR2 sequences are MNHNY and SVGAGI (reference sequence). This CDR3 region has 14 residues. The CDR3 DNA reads TGTGCCAGCAGACGAGCAGGGGGGAATGAAAAACTGTTTTTT. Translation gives CASRRAGGNEKLFF.

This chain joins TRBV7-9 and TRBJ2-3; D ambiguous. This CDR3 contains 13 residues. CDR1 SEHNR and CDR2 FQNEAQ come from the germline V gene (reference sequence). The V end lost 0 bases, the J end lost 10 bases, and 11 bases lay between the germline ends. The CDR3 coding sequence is TGTGCCAGCAGCTTAGCGACTTCGGGTTCGCAGTATTTT. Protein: CASSLATSGSQYF.

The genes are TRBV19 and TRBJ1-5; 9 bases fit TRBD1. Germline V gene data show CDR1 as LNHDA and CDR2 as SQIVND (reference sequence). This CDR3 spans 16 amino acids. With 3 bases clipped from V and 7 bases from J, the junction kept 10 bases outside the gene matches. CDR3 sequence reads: CASSIGWTGVEQPQHF. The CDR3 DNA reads TGTGCCAGTAGTATTGGGTGGACAGGGGTAGAGCAGCCCCAGCATTTT.

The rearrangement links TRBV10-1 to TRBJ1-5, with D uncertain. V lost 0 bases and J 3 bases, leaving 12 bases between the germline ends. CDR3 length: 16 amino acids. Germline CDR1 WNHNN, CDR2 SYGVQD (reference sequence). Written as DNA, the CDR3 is TGCGCCAGCAGTGAGTCGAGGAGGAAGGACAATCAGCCCCAGCATTTT. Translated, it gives CASSESRRKDNQPQHF.

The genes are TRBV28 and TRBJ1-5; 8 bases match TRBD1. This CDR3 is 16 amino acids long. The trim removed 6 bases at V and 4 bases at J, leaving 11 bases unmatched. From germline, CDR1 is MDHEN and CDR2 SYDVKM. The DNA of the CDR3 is TGTGCCAGCAGCCTTCTCCTACAGGGGGGTAATCAGCCCCAGCATTTT. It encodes CASSLLLQGGNQPQHF.